This T cell receptor (beta chain) came from a study of identical twins. Study-wide results and limits: In cord blood, abundant beta clonotypes had fewer insertions; memory showed no trend. When twins shared out-of-frame alpha sequences, those sequences had excess low generation probability. Its conclusions, products of cross-sectional statistical analysis, did not come from following the same donors.

The table lists this clonotype with many counts. Antigen unknown. This CDR3 spans 17 amino acids. Per the germline V gene, CDR1 is LGHNA and CDR2 is YNFKEQ. V was clipped by 0 bases and J by 4 bases, with 13 bases between them. Unique molecular identifiers were present on the cDNA, which also gained a universal primer site by template switching. One entry per CDR3 protein, called by TCRdb with MiXCR from the 5' RACE reads. The profile shows under 350,000 distinct CDR3 sequences, just under 9.5% of them singletons. These data also formed part of another study, on yellow fever vaccine responses in identical twins.

V gene TRBV4-2 combines with J gene TRBJ2-6; D is unresolved. The sequence was obtained from a woman aged 18-35 years in good health. Sequenced material: CD8+ T cells sorted from blood. CDR3 DNA: TGTGCCAGCAGCCAAGAAATATTGGGGTCAGGGGCCAACGTCCTGACTTTC. Translation gives CASSQEILGSGANVLTF.